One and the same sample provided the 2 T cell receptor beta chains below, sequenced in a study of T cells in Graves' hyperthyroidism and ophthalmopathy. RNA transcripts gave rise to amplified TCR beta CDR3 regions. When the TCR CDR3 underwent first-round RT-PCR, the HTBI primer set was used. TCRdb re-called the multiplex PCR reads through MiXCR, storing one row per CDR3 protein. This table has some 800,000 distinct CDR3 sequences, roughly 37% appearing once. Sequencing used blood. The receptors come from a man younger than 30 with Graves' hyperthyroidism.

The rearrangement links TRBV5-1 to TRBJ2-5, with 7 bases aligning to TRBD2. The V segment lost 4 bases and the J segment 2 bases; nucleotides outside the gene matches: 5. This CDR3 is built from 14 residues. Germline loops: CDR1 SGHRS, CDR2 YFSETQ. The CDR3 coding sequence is TGCGCCAGCAGCCGCGGGAGCTTACAAGAGACCCAGTACTTC. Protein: CASSRGSLQETQYF.

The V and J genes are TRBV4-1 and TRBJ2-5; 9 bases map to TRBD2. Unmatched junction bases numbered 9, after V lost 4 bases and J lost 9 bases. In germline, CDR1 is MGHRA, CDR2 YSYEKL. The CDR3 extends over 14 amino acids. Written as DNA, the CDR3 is TGCGCCAGCAGCCCGGATGAGCGGGGGGCCCCCCAGTACTTC. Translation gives CASSPDERGAPQYF.